The sequence of this TCR beta chain was determined in a study of T cells in Graves' hyperthyroidism and ophthalmopathy. Study-level points and caveats: Ophthalmopathy was predicted by the model a median of approximately 6 months ahead of onset. Among clonotypes expanded in thyroid above 0.001, most were also found in blood.

Based on clinical symptoms, serum thyroxine and TRAb, thyroid ultrasound and orbital computed tomography, diagnoses were reached. Using RNA transcripts as the source, TCR beta CDR3 regions were amplified. Using the HTBI primer set, a first-round RT-PCR was run on the TCR CDR3. TCRdb re-derived calls from the multiplex PCR reads in MiXCR, one entry per CDR3 protein. The table includes a few hundred thousand distinct CDR3 sequences, about 14% detected once. The CDR3 is 14 residues long. V lost 7 bases and J 1 base, leaving 13 bases between the germline ends. Germline V lookup: CDR1 SNHLY, CDR2 FYNNEI. There are many counts of this clonotype. Antigen: not known.

This TCR was recovered from a woman aged 25 to 45 with Graves' ophthalmopathy. The sequenced sample was blood. The J gene is TRBJ1-1, the V gene TRBV2, with D tentatively TRBD1 (6 bases). CDR3 amino acids: CASNFYRANTEAFF. The CDR3 DNA reads TGTGCCAGCAACTTCTACAGGGCGAACACTGAAGCTTTCTTT.